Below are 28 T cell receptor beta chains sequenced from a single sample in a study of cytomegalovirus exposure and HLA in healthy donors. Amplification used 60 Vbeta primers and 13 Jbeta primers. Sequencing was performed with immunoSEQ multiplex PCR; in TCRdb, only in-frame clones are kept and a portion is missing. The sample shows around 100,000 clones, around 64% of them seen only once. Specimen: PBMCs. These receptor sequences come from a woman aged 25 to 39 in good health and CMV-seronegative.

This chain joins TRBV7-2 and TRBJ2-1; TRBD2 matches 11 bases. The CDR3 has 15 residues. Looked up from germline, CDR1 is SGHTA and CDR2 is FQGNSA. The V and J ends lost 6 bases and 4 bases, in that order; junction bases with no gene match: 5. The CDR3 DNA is TGTGCCAGCAGACAACTAGCGGGGGAATACAATGAGCAGTTCTTC. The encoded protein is CASRQLAGEYNEQFF.

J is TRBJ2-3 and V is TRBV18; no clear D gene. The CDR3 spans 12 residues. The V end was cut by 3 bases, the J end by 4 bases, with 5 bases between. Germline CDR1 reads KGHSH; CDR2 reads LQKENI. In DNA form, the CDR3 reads TGTGCCAGCTCACCGAGGCCAGATACGCAGTATTTT. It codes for CASSPRPDTQYF.

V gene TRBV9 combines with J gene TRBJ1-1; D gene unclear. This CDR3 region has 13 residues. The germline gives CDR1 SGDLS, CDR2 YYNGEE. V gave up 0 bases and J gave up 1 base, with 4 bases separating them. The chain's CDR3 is CASSVDTNTEAFF. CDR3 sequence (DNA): TGTGCCAGCAGCGTAGACACGAACACTGAAGCTTTCTTT.

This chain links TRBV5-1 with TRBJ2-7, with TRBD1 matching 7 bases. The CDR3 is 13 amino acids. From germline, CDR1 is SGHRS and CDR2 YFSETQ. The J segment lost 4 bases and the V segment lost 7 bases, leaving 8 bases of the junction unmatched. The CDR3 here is CASVGTASYEQYF. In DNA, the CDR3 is TGCGCCAGCGTCGGGACAGCGAGTTACGAGCAGTACTTC. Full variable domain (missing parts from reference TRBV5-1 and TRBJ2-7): KAGVTQTPRYLIKTRGQQVTLSCSPISGHRSVSWYQQTPGQGLQFLFEYFSETQRNKGNFPGRFSGRQFSNSRSEMNVSTLELGDSALYLCASVGTASYEQYFGPGTRLTVT.

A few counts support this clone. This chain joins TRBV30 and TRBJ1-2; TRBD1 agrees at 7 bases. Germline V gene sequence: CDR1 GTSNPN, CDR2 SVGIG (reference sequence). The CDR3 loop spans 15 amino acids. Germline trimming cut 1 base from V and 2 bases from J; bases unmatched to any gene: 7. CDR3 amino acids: CAWSGWDRINYGYTF. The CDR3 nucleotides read TGTGCCTGGAGTGGGTGGGACAGAATAAACTATGGCTACACCTTC. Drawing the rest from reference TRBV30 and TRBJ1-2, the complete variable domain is SQTIHQWPATLVQPVGSPLSLECTVEGTSNPNLYWYRQAAGRGLQLLFYSVGIGQISSEVPQNLSASRPQDRQFILSSKKLLLSDSGFYLCAWSGWDRINYGYTFGSGTRLTVV.

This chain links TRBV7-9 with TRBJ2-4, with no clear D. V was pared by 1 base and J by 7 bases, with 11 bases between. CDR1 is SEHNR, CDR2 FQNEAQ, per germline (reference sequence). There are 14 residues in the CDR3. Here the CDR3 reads CASSLGGTSNIQYF. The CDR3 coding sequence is TGTGCCAGCAGCTTAGGAGGTACGTCGAACATTCAGTACTTC.

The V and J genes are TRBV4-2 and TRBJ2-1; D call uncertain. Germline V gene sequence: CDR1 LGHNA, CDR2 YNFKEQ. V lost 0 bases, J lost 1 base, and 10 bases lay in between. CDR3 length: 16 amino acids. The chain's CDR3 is CASSQDEQTSYNEQFF. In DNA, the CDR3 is TGTGCCAGCAGCCAAGATGAGCAGACTTCCTACAATGAGCAGTTCTTC.

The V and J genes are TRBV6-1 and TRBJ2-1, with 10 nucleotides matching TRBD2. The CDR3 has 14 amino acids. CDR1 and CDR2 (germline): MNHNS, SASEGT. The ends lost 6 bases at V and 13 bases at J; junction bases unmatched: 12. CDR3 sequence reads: CASSASGSFPPQFF. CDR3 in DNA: TGTGCCAGCAGCGCTAGCGGGAGTTTCCCCCCCCAGTTCTTC.

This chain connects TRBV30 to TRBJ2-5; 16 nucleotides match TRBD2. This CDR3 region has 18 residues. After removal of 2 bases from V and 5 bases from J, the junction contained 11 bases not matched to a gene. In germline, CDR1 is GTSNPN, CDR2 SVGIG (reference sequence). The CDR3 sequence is CAWSRPGTSGRAGETQYF. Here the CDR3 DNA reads TGTGCCTGGAGTCGCCCGGGGACTAGCGGGAGGGCCGGTGAGACCCAGTACTTC.

The CDR3 region is CASSIDRGPSEKLFF. In DNA, the CDR3 is TGCGCCAGCAGCATCGACAGGGGACCGAGTGAAAAACTGTTTTTT. This rearrangement joins TRBV5-1 to TRBJ1-4; TRBD1 matches 8 bases. Germline V gives CDR1 SGHRS, CDR2 YFSETQ. CDR3 length: 15 amino acids. V lost 4 bases and J lost 7; bases outside the gene matches: 9. The variable domain in full, with the rest retrieved from reference TRBV5-1 and TRBJ1-4, is KAGVTQTPRYLIKTRGQQVTLSCSPISGHRSVSWYQQTPGQGLQFLFEYFSETQRNKGNFPGRFSGRQFSNSRSEMNVSTLELGDSALYLCASSIDRGPSEKLFFGSGTQLSVL.

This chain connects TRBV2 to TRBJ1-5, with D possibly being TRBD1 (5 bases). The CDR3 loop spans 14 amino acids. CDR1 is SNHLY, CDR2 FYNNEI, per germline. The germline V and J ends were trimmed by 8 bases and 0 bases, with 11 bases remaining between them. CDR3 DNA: TGTGCCAGCGCCGGACACTATAGCAATCAGCCCCAGCATTTT. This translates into CASAGHYSNQPQHF.

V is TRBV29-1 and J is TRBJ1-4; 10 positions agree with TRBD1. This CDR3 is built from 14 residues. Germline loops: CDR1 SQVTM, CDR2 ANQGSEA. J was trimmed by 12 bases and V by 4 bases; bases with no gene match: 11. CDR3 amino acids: CSVVGQGDRKELFF. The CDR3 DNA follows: TGCAGCGTTGTTGGACAGGGGGACCGGAAGGAACTGTTTTTT.

CDR3 coding DNA: TGTGCCTGGAGCGATACCGGGACACCCACAACTAATGAAAAACTGTTTTTT. Residues: CAWSDTGTPTTNEKLFF. The J gene is TRBJ1-4, the V gene TRBV30, with D perhaps TRBD1 (6 bases). The CDR3 is made up of 17 amino acids. CDR1 is GTSNPN, CDR2 SVGIG, per germline (reference sequence). Between the trimmed V and J ends, which lost 3 bases and 0 bases, there was a span of 17 bases. The variable domain in full, with the rest retrieved from reference TRBV30 and TRBJ1-4, is SQTIHQWPATLVQPVGSPLSLECTVEGTSNPNLYWYRQAAGRGLQLLFYSVGIGQISSEVPQNLSASRPQDRQFILSSKKLLLSDSGFYLCAWSDTGTPTTNEKLFFGSGTQLSVL.

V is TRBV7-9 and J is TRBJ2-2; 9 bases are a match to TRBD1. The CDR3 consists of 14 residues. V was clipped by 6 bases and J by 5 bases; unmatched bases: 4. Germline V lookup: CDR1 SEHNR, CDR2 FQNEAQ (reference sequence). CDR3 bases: TGTGCCAGCAGACCGGGACAGGGTACCGGGGAGCTGTTTTTT. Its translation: CASRPGQGTGELFF.

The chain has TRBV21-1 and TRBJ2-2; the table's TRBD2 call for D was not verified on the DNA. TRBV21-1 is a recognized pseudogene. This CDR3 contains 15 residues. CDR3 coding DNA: TGTGCCAGCAGCAGGTCGGCGGCGGGGCCCGGGGAGCTGTTTTTT. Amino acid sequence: CASSRSAAGPGELFF.

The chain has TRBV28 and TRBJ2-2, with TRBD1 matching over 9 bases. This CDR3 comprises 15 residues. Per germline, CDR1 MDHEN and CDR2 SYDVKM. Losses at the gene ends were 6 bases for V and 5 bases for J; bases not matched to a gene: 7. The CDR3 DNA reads TGTGCCAGCAGCCCTTCCGGGACAGGGACCGGGGAGCTGTTTTTT. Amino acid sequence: CASSPSGTGTGELFF.

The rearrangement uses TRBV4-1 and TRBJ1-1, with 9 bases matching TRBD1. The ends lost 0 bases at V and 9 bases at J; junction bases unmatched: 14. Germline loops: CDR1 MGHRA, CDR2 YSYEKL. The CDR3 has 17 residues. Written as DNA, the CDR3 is TGCGCCAGCAGCCAAGATTATATGGGGACAGGGAATTATAAAGCTTTCTTT. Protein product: CASSQDYMGTGNYKAFF.

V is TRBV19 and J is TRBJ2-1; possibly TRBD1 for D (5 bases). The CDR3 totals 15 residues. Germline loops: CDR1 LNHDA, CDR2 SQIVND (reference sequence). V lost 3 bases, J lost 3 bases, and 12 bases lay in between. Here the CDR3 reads CASSIGRAGYNEQFF. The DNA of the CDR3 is TGTGCCAGTAGTATCGGCAGGGCAGGCTACAATGAGCAGTTCTTC.

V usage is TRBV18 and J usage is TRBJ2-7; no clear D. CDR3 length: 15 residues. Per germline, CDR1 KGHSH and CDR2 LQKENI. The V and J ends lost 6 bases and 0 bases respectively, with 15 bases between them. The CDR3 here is CASSPLGEYSYEQYF. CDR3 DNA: TGTGCCAGCTCCCCCCTCGGAGAGTACTCCTACGAGCAGTACTTC.

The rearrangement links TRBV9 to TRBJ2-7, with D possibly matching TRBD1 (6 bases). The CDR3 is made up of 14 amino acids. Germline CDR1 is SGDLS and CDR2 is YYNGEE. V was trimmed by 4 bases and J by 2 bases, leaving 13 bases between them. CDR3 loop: CASSPRQAPYEQYF. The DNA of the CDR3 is TGTGCCAGCAGCCCTCGACAGGCCCCCTACGAGCAGTACTTC.

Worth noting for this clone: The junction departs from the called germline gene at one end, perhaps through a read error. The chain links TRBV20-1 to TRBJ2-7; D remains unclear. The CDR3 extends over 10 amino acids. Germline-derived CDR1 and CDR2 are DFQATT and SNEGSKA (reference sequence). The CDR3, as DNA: TGCAGTGCTGAACACCACCAGGCCCACTTC. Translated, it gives CSAEHHQAHF.

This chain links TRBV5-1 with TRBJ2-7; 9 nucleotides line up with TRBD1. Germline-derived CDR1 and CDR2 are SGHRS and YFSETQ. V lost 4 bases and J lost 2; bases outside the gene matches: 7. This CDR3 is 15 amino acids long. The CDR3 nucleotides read TGCGCCAGCAGCGATACGGGACAGGGAACCTACGAGCAGTACTTC. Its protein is CASSDTGQGTYEQYF.

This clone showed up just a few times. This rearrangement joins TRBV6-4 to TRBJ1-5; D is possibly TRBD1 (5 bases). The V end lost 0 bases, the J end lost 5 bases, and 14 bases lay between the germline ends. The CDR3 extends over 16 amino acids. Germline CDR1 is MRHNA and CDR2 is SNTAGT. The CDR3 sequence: CASSDSRGIVDQPQHF. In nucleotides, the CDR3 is TGTGCCAGCAGTGACTCCCGGGGGATTGTGGATCAGCCCCAGCATTTT.

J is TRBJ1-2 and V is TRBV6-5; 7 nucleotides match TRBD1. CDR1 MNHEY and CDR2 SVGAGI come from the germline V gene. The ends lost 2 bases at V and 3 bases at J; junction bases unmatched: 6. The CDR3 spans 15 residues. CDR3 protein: CASSYQGGGYYGYTF. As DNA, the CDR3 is TGTGCCAGCAGTTACCAAGGAGGGGGCTACTATGGCTACACCTTC.

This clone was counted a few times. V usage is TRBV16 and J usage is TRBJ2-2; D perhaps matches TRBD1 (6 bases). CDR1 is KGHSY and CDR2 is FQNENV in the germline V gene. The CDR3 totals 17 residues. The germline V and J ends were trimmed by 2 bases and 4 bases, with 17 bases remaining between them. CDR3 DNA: TGTGCCAGCAGCCAACTGGTCCGGCAGGGGCCCACCGGGGAGCTGTTTTTT. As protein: CASSQLVRQGPTGELFF.

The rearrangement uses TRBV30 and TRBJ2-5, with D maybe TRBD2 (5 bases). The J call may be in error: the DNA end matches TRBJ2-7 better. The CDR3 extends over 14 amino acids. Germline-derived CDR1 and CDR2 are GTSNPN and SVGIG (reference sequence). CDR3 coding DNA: TGTGCCTGGAGTCCGACTAACTATCCCTACGAGCAGTACTTC. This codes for CAWSPTNYPYEQYF.

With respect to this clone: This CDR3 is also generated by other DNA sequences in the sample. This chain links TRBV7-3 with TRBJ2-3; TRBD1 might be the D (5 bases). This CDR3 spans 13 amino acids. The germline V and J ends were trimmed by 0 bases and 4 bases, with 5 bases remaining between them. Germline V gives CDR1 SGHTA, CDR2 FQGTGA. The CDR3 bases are TGTGCCAGCAGCTTAACGGGGCCAGATACGCAGTATTTT. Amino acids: CASSLTGPDTQYF.

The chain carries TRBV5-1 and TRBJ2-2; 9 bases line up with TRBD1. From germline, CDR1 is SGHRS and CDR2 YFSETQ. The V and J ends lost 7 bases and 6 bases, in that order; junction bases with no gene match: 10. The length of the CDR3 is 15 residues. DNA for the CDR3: TGCGCCAGCGCGAGCGGGACAGGGAGACCCGGGGAGCTGTTTTTT. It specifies CASASGTGRPGELFF.